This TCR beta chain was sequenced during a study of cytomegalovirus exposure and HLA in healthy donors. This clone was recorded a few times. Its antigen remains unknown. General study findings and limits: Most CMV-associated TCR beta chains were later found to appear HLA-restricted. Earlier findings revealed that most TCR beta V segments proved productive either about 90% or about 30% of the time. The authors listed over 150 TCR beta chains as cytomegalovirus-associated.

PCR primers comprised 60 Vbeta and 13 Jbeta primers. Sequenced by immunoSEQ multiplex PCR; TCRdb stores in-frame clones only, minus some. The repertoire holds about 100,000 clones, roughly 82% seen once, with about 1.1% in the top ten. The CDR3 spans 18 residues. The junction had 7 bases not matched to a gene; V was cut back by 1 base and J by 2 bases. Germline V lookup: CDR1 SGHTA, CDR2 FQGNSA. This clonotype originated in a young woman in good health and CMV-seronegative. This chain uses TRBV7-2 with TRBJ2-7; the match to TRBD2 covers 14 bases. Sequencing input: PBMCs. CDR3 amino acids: CASSLVGTSGRRAYEQYF. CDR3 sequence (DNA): TGTGCCAGCAGCTTAGTTGGGACTAGCGGGAGAAGGGCCTACGAGCAGTACTTC.